This passage covers 32 T cell receptor beta chains from one sample sequenced in a study of T-cell memory formation after mild COVID-19. MiXCR was run by TCRdb on the 5' RACE reads, yielding one entry per CDR3 protein. The sample lists just under 350,000 distinct CDR3 sequences; approximately 12% were seen once. The sequenced material came from PBMCs or a T cell subset sorted from them (not recorded which). The receptors shown here come from a man between 18 and 29 years old who had mild COVID-19 (a few samples of this study predate the infection). Cell type and time point are not known.

This clonotype appeared a few times. The chain couples TRBV4-1 to TRBJ2-5; the D gene could be TRBD1 or TRBD2 (5 bases each). The CDR3 loop spans 13 amino acids. Germline lookup yields CDR1 MGHRA and CDR2 YSYEKL. The V end lost 8 bases, the J end lost 2 bases, and 12 bases lay between the germline ends. For the CDR3, the DNA is TGCGCCAGCCGGGACGTGGGGCAAGAGACCCAGTACTTC. This translates into CASRDVGQETQYF.

The chain recombines TRBV12-3 or TRBV12-4 with TRBJ1-1, with D tentatively TRBD1 (5 bases). The V and J ends lost 6 bases and 5 bases respectively, with 10 bases between them. The CDR3 is 12 amino acids. As DNA, the CDR3 is TGTGCCAGCAGGCTCAGGGATACTGAAGCTTTCTTT. Its translation: CASRLRDTEAFF.

The genes are TRBV4-2 and TRBJ1-5; no definite D call. Per germline, CDR1 LGHNA and CDR2 YNFKEQ. The CDR3 runs to 13 residues. V was pared by 4 bases and J by 5 bases, with 9 bases between. The CDR3 sequence: CASSRRQDQPQHF. The CDR3 bases are TGTGCCAGCAGCCGTCGACAAGATCAGCCCCAGCATTTT.

This clonotype showed up many times. The V and J genes are TRBV5-6 and TRBJ2-1; 13 nucleotides agree with TRBD2. J lost 1 base, V lost 5 bases, and 6 bases had no gene match. This CDR3 spans 17 amino acids. The germline V gene has CDR1 SGHDT and CDR2 YYEEEE. CDR3 residues: CASRELAGGQSYNEQFF. The CDR3 DNA reads TGTGCCAGCAGAGAACTAGCGGGGGGGCAATCCTACAATGAGCAGTTCTTC.

This clonotype was seen a handful of times. This chain joins TRBV7-2 and TRBJ2-1; 11 positions agree with TRBD1. The CDR3 covers 17 residues. Germline CDR1 SGHTA, CDR2 FQGNSA. Trimming removed 5 bases from V and 5 bases from J; junction bases left unmatched: 11. The CDR3 spells CASSPRGDRGIDNEQFF. In DNA, the CDR3 is TGTGCCAGCAGCCCTAGAGGGGACAGGGGGATAGACAATGAGCAGTTCTTC.

This clonotype has just a few counts. The chain has TRBV4-2 and TRBJ2-7, with D possibly being TRBD2 (6 bases). The CDR3 is 16 residues long. CDR1 and CDR2 (germline): LGHNA, YNFKEQ. Deletions cut 0 bases from V and 0 bases from J, with 12 bases between. CDR3: CASSQDLVGGSYEQYF. In DNA form, the CDR3 reads TGTGCCAGCAGCCAAGATCTGGTCGGGGGCTCCTACGAGCAGTACTTC.

This clonotype occurred a few times. The chain is built from TRBV9 and TRBJ2-2; tentatively, D is TRBD1 (6 bases). The CDR3 spans 15 residues. The V end was cut by 1 base, the J end by 7 bases, with 14 bases between. Germline values: CDR1 SGDLS, CDR2 YYNGEE. The CDR3 protein is CASSVFEEGVGELFF. CDR3 nucleotides: TGTGCCAGCAGCGTATTTGAAGAGGGGGTCGGGGAGCTGTTTTTT.

This clonotype was detected a few times. The V call is TRBV14, the J call TRBJ2-1; 8 bases align to TRBD1. Germline CDR1 and CDR2: SGHDN and FVKESK. V trimming: 6 bases; J trimming: 7 bases; junction bases outside the gene matches: 5. There are 13 residues in the CDR3. The CDR3, as DNA: TGTGCCAGCAGGGGGACAGGTCTTAATGAGCAGTTCTTC. This codes for CASRGTGLNEQFF.

This clonotype was seen repeatedly, ten times or more. DNA for the CDR3: TGTGCCAGCAGCTATATATATGGAAATGAGCAGTTCTTC. Translation: CASSYIYGNEQFF. The rearrangement joins TRBV5-6 to TRBJ2-1; D is uncertain. CDR1 is SGHDT and CDR2 is YYEEEE in the germline V gene. Trimming removed 3 bases from V and 7 bases from J, with 11 bases in between. This CDR3 is 13 amino acids long.

This clonotype has ten or more counts. This chain links TRBV20-1 with TRBJ2-3; TRBD2 is a possible D gene (6 bases). Trimming shortened V by 0 bases and J by 0 bases, and 10 bases separated the two germline ends. The germline gives CDR1 DFQATT, CDR2 SNEGSKA (reference sequence). There are 15 residues in the CDR3. The CDR3 protein is CSARDLGTSTDTQYF. The CDR3 bases are TGCAGTGCTAGAGATCTCGGGACTAGCACAGATACGCAGTATTTT.

This chain connects TRBV4-1 to TRBJ2-5; D is uncertain. With 5 bases removed from V and 3 bases from J, the gap between germline ends came to 4 bases. This CDR3 comprises 11 residues. CDR1 and CDR2 from the germline V gene are MGHRA and YSYEKL. CDR3 sequence: CASSIKETQYF. The DNA of the CDR3 is TGCGCCAGCAGCATAAAAGAGACCCAGTACTTC.

V usage is TRBV7-9 and J usage is TRBJ2-5; D is possibly TRBD1 (6 bases). With 5 bases removed from V and 4 bases from J, the gap between germline ends came to 14 bases. CDR1 is SEHNR and CDR2 is FQNEAQ in the germline V gene (reference sequence). The CDR3 runs 14 residues. The CDR3 spells CASSPWTAGETQYF. CDR3 sequence (DNA): TGTGCCAGCAGCCCATGGACAGCCGGAGAGACCCAGTACTTC.

Many counts were recorded for this clonotype. The gene calls are TRBV5-1 and TRBJ1-2; 9 bases fit TRBD1. This CDR3 contains 13 residues. The germline gives CDR1 SGHRS, CDR2 YFSETQ. The ends lost 2 bases at V and 5 bases at J; junction bases unmatched: 1. CDR3 sequence (DNA): TGCGCCAGCAGCTTTGGACAGGGGTATGGCTACACCTTC. Protein: CASSFGQGYGYTF.

This clonotype was picked up a small number of times. J is TRBJ2-3 and V is TRBV24-1, with 9 bases fitting TRBD1. CDR1 and CDR2 from the germline V gene are KGHDR and SFDVKD. This CDR3 comprises 16 residues. V lost 4 bases to trimming and J lost 7 bases; unmatched junction nucleotides: 11. The CDR3 DNA reads as TGTGCCACCAGTGAAGGGACAGGGAGTATGAAAAATACGCAGTATTTT. It translates to CATSEGTGSMKNTQYF.

V gene TRBV4-3 combines with J gene TRBJ2-2, with a tentative D call TRBD1 (6 bases). CDR1 and CDR2 from the germline V gene are LGHNA and YSLEER. Trimming took off 5 bases at V and 14 bases at J, with 21 bases between the two ends. The CDR3 is 14 residues long. As DNA, the CDR3 is TGCGCCAGCAGCTGGCAGGGGACCGGGGCTAACCTGTTTTTT. Translated, it gives CASSWQGTGANLFF.

There are many counts of this clonotype. The V gene is TRBV29-1, the J gene TRBJ2-7; weak D call: TRBD1 (6 bases). Trimming pared 2 bases from V and 1 base from J, leaving 12 bases between. This CDR3 comprises 14 residues. Germline CDR1 reads SQVTM; CDR2 reads ANQGSEA. The CDR3 reads CSVETGFGSYEQYF. For the CDR3, the DNA is TGCAGCGTTGAAACAGGGTTTGGGTCCTACGAGCAGTACTTC.

In this sample, this clonotype turned up many times. The V and J genes are TRBV20-1 and TRBJ2-3, with D perhaps TRBD2 (6 bases). Per germline, CDR1 DFQATT and CDR2 SNEGSKA (reference sequence). V gave up 4 bases and J gave up 1 base, with 21 bases separating them. This CDR3 is 17 amino acids long. The CDR3 nucleotides read TGCAGTGCTAACAAGGAGGGTGGGGGACCAGGCACAGATACGCAGTATTTT. Protein sequence: CSANKEGGGPGTDTQYF.

The J gene is TRBJ1-1, the V gene TRBV5-1, with TRBD1 as a possible D gene (5 bases). The V gene lost 0 bases and the J gene lost 5 bases, with 11 bases spanning the gap. The CDR3 is 14 amino acids. CDR1 SGHRS and CDR2 YFSETQ come from the germline V gene. This CDR3 reads CASSLDGGGTEAFF. The CDR3 bases are TGCGCCAGCAGCTTGGATGGCGGGGGAACTGAAGCTTTCTTT.

This clonotype was seen repeatedly, ten times or more. The V call is TRBV6-2 or TRBV6-3, the J call TRBJ2-7; 8 bases match TRBD2. Trimming removed 2 bases from V and 2 bases from J; junction bases left unmatched: 2. The V gene's germline CDR1 is MNHEY and CDR2 SVGEGT. The CDR3 spans 14 residues. The CDR3 bases are TGTGCCAGCAGTTACCGCGGGAGGACCTACGAGCAGTACGTC. It yields the protein CASSYRGRTYEQYV.

The chain joins TRBV29-1 to TRBJ2-1; 8 bases map to TRBD2. Germline V gives CDR1 SQVTM, CDR2 ANQGSEA. The junction had 15 bases not matched to a gene; V was cut back by 6 bases and J by 5 bases. The CDR3 is made up of 16 amino acids. The CDR3 loop reads CSVGRLAIGGNNEQFF. In DNA, the CDR3 is TGCAGCGTCGGCAGACTAGCGATAGGCGGGAACAATGAGCAGTTCTTC.

The chain recombines TRBV29-1 with TRBJ2-5, with TRBD1 matching over 7 bases. This CDR3 contains 12 residues. The ends lost 4 bases at V and 5 bases at J; junction bases unmatched: 4. CDR1 is SQVTM, CDR2 ANQGSEA, per germline. Written as DNA, the CDR3 is TGCAGCGTTGGACAGGGTGACGAGACCCAGTACTTC. Its protein is CSVGQGDETQYF.

The CDR3, as DNA: TGCAGTGCCGTGGGGAGGGTATGGGAGACCCAGTACTTC. This gives the protein CSAVGRVWETQYF. The rearrangement links TRBV20-1 to TRBJ2-5; TRBD2 aligns across 7 bases. In germline, CDR1 is DFQATT, CDR2 SNEGSKA (reference sequence). CDR3 size: 13 residues. V was pared by 6 bases and J by 5 bases, with 9 bases of the junction left unmatched.

This clonotype was counted between two and nine times. The V gene is TRBV6-6, the J gene TRBJ2-2; D uncertain. The CDR3 runs to 15 residues. The V and J ends lost 1 base and 4 bases respectively, with 10 bases between them. Germline CDR1 reads MNHNY; CDR2 reads SVGAGI (reference sequence). The CDR3 bases are TGTGCCAGCAGTTACTTGGGGTGGGGCACCGGGGAGCTGTTTTTT. It is translated as CASSYLGWGTGELFF.

This clonotype occurred many times. This chain joins TRBV18 and TRBJ2-5; D gene unclear. The V end lost 2 bases, the J end lost 3 bases, and 10 bases lay between the germline ends. Germline assignment: CDR1 KGHSH and CDR2 LQKENI. The CDR3 extends over 14 amino acids. The CDR3 region is CASSPSYLEETQYF. The CDR3, as DNA: TGTGCCAGCTCACCATCTTATCTAGAAGAGACCCAGTACTTC. Looking up the rest from reference TRBV18 and TRBJ2-5 gives the full variable domain: NAGVMQNPRHLVRRRGQEARLRCSPMKGHSHVYWYRQLPEEGLKFMVYLQKENIIDESGMPKERFSAEFPKEGPSILRIQQVVRGDSAAYFCASSPSYLEETQYFGPGTRLLVL.

This clonotype was counted at least ten times. The chain carries TRBV4-1 and TRBJ2-3; 7 nucleotides line up with TRBD2. Losses at the gene ends were 0 bases for V and 0 bases for J; bases not matched to a gene: 6. This CDR3 has 17 amino acids. From germline, CDR1 is MGHRA and CDR2 YSYEKL. CDR3 sequence (DNA): TGCGCCAGCAGCCAAGATCCGGGGGGAACTAGCACAGATACGCAGTATTTT. This codes for CASSQDPGGTSTDTQYF.

This clonotype was detected many times. The chain combines TRBV24-1 with TRBJ2-1; 9 bases line up with TRBD1. J was trimmed by 7 bases and V by 4 bases; bases with no gene match: 10. This CDR3 is built from 16 residues. The V gene's germline CDR1 is KGHDR and CDR2 SFDVKD. The CDR3: CATSDFRDRVGNEQFF. The DNA for the CDR3 is TGTGCCACCAGTGACTTTCGGGACAGGGTCGGAAATGAGCAGTTCTTC.

This clonotype was seen a few times. This chain uses TRBV6-5 with TRBJ1-1, with TRBD1 identical over 7 bases. Germline assignment: CDR1 MNHEY and CDR2 SVGAGI. V shed 6 bases, J shed 5 bases, and the junction held 6 bases outside the gene matches. CDR3 length: 13 residues. The CDR3 loop is CASRISGGTEAFF. The CDR3, as DNA: TGTGCCAGCAGAATATCAGGGGGTACTGAAGCTTTCTTT.

In its sample, this clonotype was seen a few times. V usage is TRBV6-2 or TRBV6-3 and J usage is TRBJ1-6; TRBD1 is a possible D gene (5 bases). Germline V gives CDR1 MNHEY, CDR2 SVGEGT. The germline V and J ends were trimmed by 3 bases and 1 base, with 10 bases remaining between them. The CDR3 length is 16 residues. CDR3 DNA sequence: TGTGCCAGCAGTTATCGGCAGGGATCCTATAATTCACCCCTCCACTTT. Protein: CASSYRQGSYNSPLHF.

The J gene is TRBJ2-5, the V gene TRBV7-8; D gene ambiguous. Trimming stripped 5 bases from V and 3 bases from J, with 19 bases between. Germline CDR1 reads SGHVS; CDR2 reads FQNEAQ. The CDR3 totals 16 residues. The CDR3 sequence: CASSLNPAHPKETQYF. The CDR3 DNA reads TGTGCCAGCAGCCTAAATCCGGCGCATCCAAAAGAGACCCAGTACTTC.

The chain joins TRBV4-3 to TRBJ1-6; D not certain. The CDR3 is 16 residues long. V lost 1 base to trimming and J lost 7 bases, with 14 bases between them. CDR1 LGHNA and CDR2 YSLEER come from the germline V gene. Here the CDR3 reads CASSQGSGSPNSPLHF. In DNA form, the CDR3 reads TGCGCCAGCAGCCAAGGTTCTGGTTCGCCGAATTCACCCCTCCACTTT.

J is TRBJ1-5 and V is TRBV19, with 9 bases aligning to TRBD1. Germline CDR1 reads LNHDA; CDR2 reads SQIVND (reference sequence). V shed 10 bases, J shed 4 bases, and the junction held 2 bases outside the gene matches. This CDR3 spans 12 amino acids. The DNA for the CDR3 is TGTGCCACTGACAGGGGGAATCAGCCCCAGCATTTT. This sequence encodes CATDRGNQPQHF.

This clonotype was observed a handful of times. The chain combines TRBV5-6 with TRBJ2-7, with TRBD1 matching over 9 bases. The germline V gene has CDR1 SGHDT and CDR2 YYEEEE. The CDR3 consists of 14 residues. The V gene end was trimmed by 3 bases and the J gene end by 6 bases; junction bases not matched to a gene: 7. CDR3: CASSWGTGGREQYV. CDR3 DNA sequence: TGTGCCAGCAGCTGGGGAACAGGGGGCCGCGAGCAGTACGTC.